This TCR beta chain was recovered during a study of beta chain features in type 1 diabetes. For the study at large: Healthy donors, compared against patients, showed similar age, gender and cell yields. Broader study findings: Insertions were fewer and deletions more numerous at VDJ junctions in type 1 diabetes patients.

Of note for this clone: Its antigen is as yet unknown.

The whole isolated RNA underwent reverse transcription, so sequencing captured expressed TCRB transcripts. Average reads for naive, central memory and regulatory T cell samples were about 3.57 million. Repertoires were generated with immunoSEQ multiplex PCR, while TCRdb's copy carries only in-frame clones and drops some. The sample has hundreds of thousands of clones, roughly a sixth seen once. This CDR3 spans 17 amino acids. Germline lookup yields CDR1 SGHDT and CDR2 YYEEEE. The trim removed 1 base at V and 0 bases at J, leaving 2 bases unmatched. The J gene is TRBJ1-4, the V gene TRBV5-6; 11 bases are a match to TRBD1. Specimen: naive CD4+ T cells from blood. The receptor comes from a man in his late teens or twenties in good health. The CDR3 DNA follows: TGTGCCAGCAGCTTGCGGGGACAGGGGGCAACTAATGAAAAACTGTTTTTT. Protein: CASSLRGQGATNEKLFF.